This TCR beta chain was sequenced in a study of blood T cell repertoires in COVID-19. Per the original methods: Amplification of reference gene primers provided the estimated nucleated cell counts. The method was immunoSEQ multiplex PCR; TCRdb's version includes in-frame clones alone and lacks a portion of them. D and trimming were read from the DNA, whereas the V and J calls and clone size are those reported in that table. This table holds approximately 250,000 clones, around 90% found once. V was pared by 4 bases and J by 10 bases, with 11 bases of the junction left unmatched. This CDR3 has 15 amino acids. Germline CDR1 MDHEN, CDR2 SYDVKM.

Sequencing was performed on PBMCs or T cells enriched from blood (not recorded which). The V and J genes are TRBV28 and TRBJ2-4; 9 nucleotides agree with TRBD2. The clonotype was recovered from a woman in her 30s who had recovered from COVID-19. The CDR3 bases are TGTGCCAGCAGTTCCGGGACTAGCCCCGGGGAGATTCAGTACTTC. This sequence encodes CASSSGTSPGEIQYF.